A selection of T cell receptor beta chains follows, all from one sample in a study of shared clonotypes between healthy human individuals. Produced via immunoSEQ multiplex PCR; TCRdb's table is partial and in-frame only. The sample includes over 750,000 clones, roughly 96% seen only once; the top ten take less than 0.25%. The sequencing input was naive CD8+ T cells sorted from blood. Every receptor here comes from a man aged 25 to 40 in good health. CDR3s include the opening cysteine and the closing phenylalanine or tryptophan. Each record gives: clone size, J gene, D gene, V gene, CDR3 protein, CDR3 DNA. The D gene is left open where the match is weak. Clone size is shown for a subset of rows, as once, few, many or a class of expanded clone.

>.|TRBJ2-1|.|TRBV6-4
CASSDTGAPNSEQFF
TGTGCCAGCAGTGACACGGGGGCGCCGAACAGTGAGCAGTTCTTC
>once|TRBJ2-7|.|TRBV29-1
CSVKGGTTYEQYF
TGCAGCGTTAAGGGGGGGACCACCTACGAGCAGTACTTC
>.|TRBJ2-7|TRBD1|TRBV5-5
CASSSSGTGLREQYF
TGTGCCAGCAGCTCTTCCGGGACAGGGTTAAGGGAGCAGTACTTC
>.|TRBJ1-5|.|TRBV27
CASSLYSEGNQPQHF
TGTGCCAGCAGTTTATACTCGGAGGGCAATCAGCCCCAGCATTTT
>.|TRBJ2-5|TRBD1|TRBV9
CASSGLGGGQVETQYF
TGTGCCAGCAGCGGACTTGGCGGAGGACAGGTAGAGACCCAGTACTTC
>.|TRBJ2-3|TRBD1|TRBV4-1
CASSQVDRGLKAGEDTQYF
TGCGCCAGCAGCCAAGTCGACAGGGGGCTGAAAGCGGGAGAAGATACGCAGTATTTT
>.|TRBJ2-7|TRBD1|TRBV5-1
CASSSAPPGQGIYEQYF
TGCGCCAGCAGCTCCGCTCCCCCGGGACAGGGGATCTACGAGCAGTACTTC
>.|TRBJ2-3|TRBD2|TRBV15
CATSRDLAGGPSTDTQYF
TGTGCCACCAGCAGAGATCTAGCGGGAGGACCTAGCACAGATACGCAGTATTTT
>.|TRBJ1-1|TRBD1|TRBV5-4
CASSIGTGTDTEAFF
TGTGCCAGCAGCATAGGGACAGGGACAGACACTGAAGCTTTCTTT
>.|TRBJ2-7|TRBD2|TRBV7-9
CASSFYSGSSHEQYF
TGTGCCAGCAGCTTTTATAGCGGGAGCTCCCACGAGCAGTACTTC
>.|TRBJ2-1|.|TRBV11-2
CASSLGLNEQFF
TGTGCCAGCAGCCTAGGACTCAATGAGCAGTTCTTC
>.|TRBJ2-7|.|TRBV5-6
CASSPTNLAYEQYF
TGTGCCAGCAGCCCTACGAACCTGGCGTACGAGCAGTACTTC
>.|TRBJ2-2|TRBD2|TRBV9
CASSGWSSGSPGELFF
TGTGCCAGCAGCGGGTGGTCTAGCGGGAGTCCCGGGGAGCTGTTTTTT
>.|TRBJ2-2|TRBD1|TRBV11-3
CASSPLGTASGELFF
TGTGCCAGCAGCCCCCTCGGGACAGCGTCCGGGGAGCTGTTTTTT